One sample yielded the 24 T cell receptor beta chains listed below, sequenced in a study of cytomegalovirus exposure and HLA in healthy donors. Use of 60 Vbeta and 13 Jbeta primers characterized the PCR. Method: immunoSEQ multiplex PCR; TCRdb's copy keeps in-frame clones and lacks some. The sample comprises approximately 170,000 clones, around 63% of which are singletons, and 4.5% rests with the top ten. The sequencing sample was made of PBMCs. These receptors were obtained from a woman under 30 in good health and CMV-seropositive.

The chain recombines TRBV2 with TRBJ2-1; 9 nucleotides align to TRBD2. The germline V gene encodes CDR1 SNHLY and CDR2 FYNNEI. The CDR3 is 15 residues long. The ends lost 6 bases at V and 2 bases at J; junction bases unmatched: 5. The CDR3: CASSPTSGAYNEQFF. CDR3 sequence (DNA): TGTGCCAGCAGCCCGACTAGCGGAGCCTACAATGAGCAGTTCTTC.

A few counts support this clone. J is TRBJ2-7 and V is TRBV27; D is perhaps TRBD2 (7 bases). Germline V gene data show CDR1 as MNHEY and CDR2 as SMNVEV (reference sequence). The CDR3 length is 14 residues. Trimming removed 4 bases from V and 4 bases from J, with 14 bases in between. The CDR3 region has the DNA TGTGCCAGCAGTTGGGGAGGGGGTCCGTACGAGCAGTACTTC. Translating gives CASSWGGGPYEQYF.

The genes are TRBV12-5 and TRBJ1-2; no firm D call. V was pared by 2 bases and J by 0 bases, with 4 bases between. This CDR3 spans 13 amino acids. The germline gives CDR1 LGHNT, CDR2 FRNRAP. The CDR3 is CASGLNSNYGYTF. CDR3 nucleotides: TGTGCTAGTGGTTTGAACTCTAACTATGGCTACACCTTC. Together with reference TRBV12-5 and TRBJ1-2, the CDR3 gives the full variable domain: DARVTQTPRHKVTEMGQEVTMRCQPILGHNTVFWYRQTMMQGLELLAYFRNRAPLDDSGMPKDRFSAEMPDATLATLKIQPSEPRDSAVYFCASGLNSNYGYTFGSGTRLTVV.

DNA for the CDR3: TGTGCCAGCAGCCGACTACAGGGGAACACTGAAGCTTTCTTT. It specifies CASSRLQGNTEAFF. The rearrangement joins TRBV6-1 to TRBJ1-1; a weak D match, TRBD1 (6 bases). V was clipped by 6 bases and J by 1 base, with 12 bases between them. Germline V gene sequence: CDR1 MNHNS, CDR2 SASEGT. This CDR3 has 14 amino acids.

V usage is TRBV5-6 and J usage is TRBJ2-1; TRBD1 matches 7 bases. V trimming: 2 bases; J trimming: 2 bases; junction bases outside the gene matches: 7. The germline V gene encodes CDR1 SGHDT and CDR2 YYEEEE. This CDR3 contains 16 residues. The CDR3 nucleotides read TGTGCCAGCAGCTTAGAAACAGGGGCTGCCTACAATGAGCAGTTCTTC. It translates to CASSLETGAAYNEQFF. The whole variable domain, remainder taken from reference TRBV5-6 and TRBJ2-1, is DAGVTQSPTHLIKTRGQQVTLRCSPKSGHDTVSWYQQALGQGPQFIFQYYEEEERQRGNFPDRFSGHQFPNYSSELNVNALLLGDSALYLCASSLETGAAYNEQFFGPGTRLTVL.

The sample holds a few counts of this clone. The rearrangement links TRBV1 to TRBJ2-7; the table's D call TRBD1 went unverified against the DNA. TRBV1 is tagged as a pseudogene. The CDR3 loop spans 15 amino acids. The CDR3 DNA is TGCACCAGCAGCCAAGCCGGGGACAGGGAGGACGAGCAGTACTTC. This sequence encodes CTSSQAGDREDEQYF.

The chain joins TRBV7-9 to TRBJ2-7, with 8 bases that match TRBD2. Germline-derived CDR1 and CDR2 are SEHNR and FQNEAQ (reference sequence). CDR3 size: 14 residues. V lost 5 bases to trimming and J lost 3 bases; unmatched junction nucleotides: 6. This chain's CDR3 is CASSAAGLGYEQYF. The DNA for the CDR3 is TGTGCCAGCAGCGCCGCGGGACTAGGCTACGAGCAGTACTTC.

This clone was detected a few times. V is TRBV5-6 and J is TRBJ1-1, with 7 bases identical to TRBD1. Germline assignment: CDR1 SGHDT and CDR2 YYEEEE. CDR3 length equals 14 residues. Trimming took 1 base from V and 1 from J; bases not matched to a gene: 1. The CDR3 DNA sequence: TGTGCCAGCAGCTTGACAGGGGAGAACACTGAAGCTTTCTTT. This encodes CASSLTGENTEAFF.

The rearrangement uses TRBV5-8 and TRBJ1-4; no clear D gene. The V end lost 5 bases, the J end lost 7 bases, and 15 bases lay between the germline ends. Per germline, CDR1 SGHTS and CDR2 YDEGEE. CDR3 size: 14 residues. The CDR3 sequence is CASSSLSGGEKLFF. DNA of the CDR3: TGTGCCAGCAGTTCCCTTTCGGGTGGTGAAAAACTGTTTTTT.

This clone was observed a single time. The chain combines TRBV7-9 with TRBJ2-7; TRBD1 might be the D (5 bases). The V gene's germline CDR1 is SEHNR and CDR2 FQNEAQ (reference sequence). Trimming cost V 3 bases and J 2 bases, with 11 bases left between them. The CDR3 spans 14 residues. The CDR3 sequence is CASSLAREAYEQYF. The CDR3 nucleotides are TGTGCCAGCAGCTTGGCCAGGGAAGCCTACGAGCAGTACTTC.

This chain connects TRBV2 to TRBJ1-4, with unresolved D. CDR1 is SNHLY and CDR2 is FYNNEI in the germline V gene. CDR3 length: 14 amino acids. The V end was cut by 4 bases, the J end by 3 bases, with 9 bases between. CDR3 sequence reads: CASSVGLSNEKLFF. CDR3 in DNA: TGTGCCAGCAGTGTCGGACTCTCTAATGAAAAACTGTTTTTT.

The chain uses TRBV7-2 and TRBJ1-5; D is ambiguous. Germline loops: CDR1 SGHTA, CDR2 FQGNSA. Between the trimmed V and J ends, which lost 5 bases and 3 bases, there was a span of 8 bases. This CDR3 is 13 amino acids long. CDR3 region: CASSPSVNQPQHF. For the CDR3, the DNA is TGTGCCAGCAGCCCCTCGGTCAATCAGCCCCAGCATTTT.

This sequence joins TRBV10-3 and TRBJ2-7; a weak D match, TRBD1 (6 bases). The V end lost 3 bases, the J end lost 1 base, and 22 bases lay between the germline ends. The CDR3 has 18 residues. Germline V gives CDR1 ENHRY, CDR2 SYGVKD. CDR3 sequence (DNA): TGTGCCATCAGTGACACCGTTGGGCAGGGGCCCCTATCCTACGAGCAGTACTTC. This sequence encodes CAISDTVGQGPLSYEQYF.

The chain carries TRBV7-2 and TRBJ2-2; D gene unclear. This CDR3 region has 13 residues. V lost 5 bases and J 7 bases, leaving 11 bases between the germline ends. Germline V lookup: CDR1 SGHTA, CDR2 FQGNSA. CDR3 amino acids: CASSPEVVGELFF. The DNA for the CDR3 is TGTGCCAGCAGCCCCGAGGTTGTCGGGGAGCTGTTTTTT.

This chain connects TRBV5-1 to TRBJ2-7; 10 bases fit TRBD1. CDR1 is SGHRS, CDR2 YFSETQ, per germline. The ends lost 7 bases at V and 2 bases at J; junction bases unmatched: 3. The CDR3 consists of 13 residues. CDR3 DNA sequence: TGCGCCAGCTCCGGGACAGGGGCCTACGAGCAGTACTTC. It translates to CASSGTGAYEQYF.

The chain is built from TRBV27 and TRBJ2-7, with D possibly called TRBD1 or TRBD2 (5 bases each). This CDR3 region has 13 residues. V gave up 4 bases and J gave up 3 bases, with 10 bases separating them. In germline, CDR1 is MNHEY, CDR2 SMNVEV (reference sequence). The CDR3 nucleotides are TGTGCCAGCAGTTCATCAGGGAGCTACGAGCAGTACTTC. Translating it yields CASSSSGSYEQYF.

This clone was recorded a few times. This chain connects TRBV9 to TRBJ2-2; a weak D match, TRBD2 (5 bases). The CDR3 contains 15 residues. Looked up from germline, CDR1 is SGDLS and CDR2 is YYNGEE. V lost 0 bases, J lost 6 bases, and 12 bases lay in between. CDR3 region: CASSVESSPAGELFF. In nucleotides, the CDR3 is TGTGCCAGCAGCGTAGAATCTAGCCCCGCCGGGGAGCTGTTTTTT.

V usage is TRBV10-3 and J usage is TRBJ1-1; possible D gene TRBD1, 6 bases. The CDR3 extends over 13 amino acids. V shed 7 bases and J shed 1 base, with 10 bases lying between them. The germline V gene has CDR1 ENHRY and CDR2 SYGVKD. CDR3 sequence: CAINQQGNTEAFF. The CDR3 coding sequence is TGTGCCATCAATCAACAGGGGAACACTGAAGCTTTCTTT.

This clone was detected only a few times. The V and J genes are TRBV18 and TRBJ1-4; tentatively, D is TRBD1 (5 bases). V was clipped by 4 bases and J by 10 bases, with 16 bases between them. The CDR3 is made up of 14 amino acids. The V gene's germline CDR1 is KGHSH and CDR2 LQKENI. CDR3 nucleotides: TGTGCCAGCTCACGTCTGGGGGACTTGCCAAAACTGTTTTTT. Its translation is CASSRLGDLPKLFF.

This clone turned up a few times. The CDR3 DNA sequence: TGTGCCAGCAGCTTGGACTTTGACTCCCGGTTGAGTCAGTACTTC. It specifies CASSLDFDSRLSQYF. The chain has TRBV5-4 and TRBJ2-4; D call uncertain. Germline V CDR1 and CDR2: SGHNT, YYREEE (reference sequence). With 0 bases removed from V and 12 bases from J, the gap between germline ends came to 19 bases. The CDR3 covers 15 residues.

The rearrangement joins TRBV6-6 to TRBJ2-7; 11 bases match TRBD1. Germline values: CDR1 MNHNY, CDR2 SVGAGI (reference sequence). V lost 2 bases and J lost 1; bases outside the gene matches: 4. There are 16 residues in the CDR3. The CDR3 loop is CASSYGQGAQSYEQYF. In DNA, the CDR3 is TGTGCCAGCAGTTACGGACAGGGGGCTCAATCCTACGAGCAGTACTTC.

With respect to this clone: At one end the junction does not follow the germline gene, possibly because of a read error. The J gene is TRBJ2-5, the V gene TRBV11-3; weak D call: TRBD2 (5 bases). Per the germline V gene, CDR1 is SGHNT and CDR2 is YENEEA. The CDR3 covers 16 residues. DNA for the CDR3: TGTGCCAGCACCCTCACCCTGGGCCTCCGGGGAGAGGCCCAGTACTTC. It translates to CASTLTLGLRGEAQYF. The full variable domain, completed using reference TRBV11-3 and TRBJ2-5, is EAGVVQSPRYKIIEKKQPVAFWCNPISGHNTLYWYLQNLGQGPELLIRYENEEAVDDSQLPKDRFSAERLKGVDSTLKIQPAELGDSAVYLCASTLTLGLRGEAQYFGPGTRLLVL.

The table lists this clone with a few counts. The J gene is TRBJ2-7, the V gene TRBV11-2; 7 bases are shared with TRBD1. Germline CDR1 SGHAT, CDR2 FQNNGV. The CDR3 totals 12 residues. Trimming cost V 5 bases and J 6 bases; bases outside gene matches: 4. CDR3 in amino acids: CASSHRTGEQYF. The CDR3 nucleotides are TGTGCCAGCAGCCATCGGACAGGCGAGCAGTACTTC.

The CDR3 bases are TGTGCCAGCAGCTCCCCGTCAGGGGGCAGCGGCACTGAAGCTTTCTTT. Its protein product is CASSSPSGGSGTEAFF. J is TRBJ1-1 and V is TRBV7-9, with TRBD1 matching 8 bases. Germline lookup yields CDR1 SEHNR and CDR2 FQNEAQ (reference sequence). The CDR3 loop spans 16 amino acids. J gave up 4 bases and V 4 bases, and 11 bases lay outside the gene matches. The full variable domain, rest sourced from reference TRBV7-9 and TRBJ1-1, is DTGVSQNPRHKITKRGQNVTFRCDPISEHNRLYWYRQTLGQGPEFLTYFQNEAQLEKSRLLSDRFSAERPKGSFSTLEIQRTEQGDSAMYLCASSSPSGGSGTEAFFGQGTRLTVV.